Reported below is one T cell receptor beta chain. Its antigen is not identified. This sample stems from a study of shared clonotypes between healthy human individuals. Study background: Three plates each covered CD4 naive and memory; CD8 naive two, CD8 memory one.

CDR1 is ENHRY and CDR2 is SYGVKD in the germline V gene. The CDR3 consists of 14 residues. V lost 4 bases and J 5 bases, leaving 14 bases between the germline ends. Findings and caveats of the study: Shared clonotypes across all four donors exceeded non-shared ones in generation probability.

Assay: immunoSEQ multiplex PCR; the TCRdb copy retains only in-frame clones and omits some. The table includes approximately 2.3 million clones, just over 90% detected once. CD4+ cells underwent separation, giving CD45RA+ naive and CD45RA-negative memory subsets. Sequenced input: naive CD4+ T cells from PBMCs. The subset: CD45RA+ positively selected. The V call is TRBV10-3, the J call TRBJ2-5; D is possibly TRBD2 (5 bases). This TCR was recovered from a man aged 18 to 29 in good health. Some clones in this sample may be carry-over from other donors' samples. The CDR3 loop is CAISGSGDGETQYF. The CDR3 nucleotides are TGTGCCATCAGTGGGAGCGGCGACGGGGAGACCCAGTACTTC.